The 8 T cell receptor beta chains reported below all come from one sample, sequenced in a study of cytomegalovirus exposure and HLA in healthy donors. The study ran its PCR with 60 Vbeta and 13 Jbeta primers. Method: immunoSEQ multiplex PCR; TCRdb's copy keeps in-frame clones and lacks some. The table records about 140,000 clones, 80% of them present only once. Sequenced sample: PBMCs. Every receptor here comes from a male donor in good health and CMV-seronegative.

This clone appeared a single time. The chain links TRBV7-6 to TRBJ2-3; TRBD2 matches 9 bases. V was clipped by 5 bases and J by 4 bases; unmatched bases: 13. This CDR3 region has 17 residues. Germline V gene lookup returns CDR1 SGHVS and CDR2 FNYEAQ. The DNA for the CDR3 is TGTGCCAGCAGCCCAGGAGGCGGGGGGGCGAAGGCAGATACGCAGTATTTT. It yields the protein CASSPGGGGAKADTQYF.

The chain joins TRBV19 to TRBJ1-4; D is unclear. The length of the CDR3 is 14 residues. Trimming took 3 bases from V and 8 from J, leaving 13 bases between them. Germline V gene data show CDR1 as LNHDA and CDR2 as SQIVND (reference sequence). The CDR3 coding sequence is TGTGCCAGTAGTATGGGTGCCTCGGGAGAAAAACTGTTTTTT. Translation: CASSMGASGEKLFF.

J is TRBJ2-3 and V is TRBV6-5; possible D gene TRBD2, 6 bases. V lost 2 bases, J lost 5 bases, and 14 bases lay in between. Per germline, CDR1 MNHEY and CDR2 SVGAGI. The length of the CDR3 is 15 residues. The CDR3 bases are TGTGCCAGCAGTTACCGGGGGTTGGTAAAAGATACGCAGTATTTT. It translates to CASSYRGLVKDTQYF.

The gene calls are TRBV30 and TRBJ1-3; D perhaps matches TRBD1 (5 bases). The CDR3 spans 14 residues. Germline CDR1 and CDR2: GTSNPN and SVGIG (reference sequence). V shed 5 bases and J shed 0 bases, with 11 bases lying between them. The CDR3 coding sequence is TGTGCCTGGTCGGACACATTCTCTGGAAACACCATATATTTT. Amino acids: CAWSDTFSGNTIYF.

V and J are TRBV28 and TRBJ1-2, with 7 bases lining up with TRBD1. Germline CDR1 and CDR2: MDHEN and SYDVKM. Unmatched junction bases numbered 14, after V lost 6 bases and J lost 4 bases. CDR3 length: 16 amino acids. This chain's CDR3 is CASSPGGGKASYGYTF. CDR3 in DNA: TGTGCCAGCAGCCCAGGGGGAGGCAAAGCAAGCTATGGCTACACCTTC.

The chain couples TRBV11-2 to TRBJ2-7; 7 bases match TRBD1. V lost 6 bases, J lost 3 bases, and 5 bases stayed unmatched. The germline V gene has CDR1 SGHAT and CDR2 FQNNGV. The CDR3 is 13 amino acids. The CDR3 is CASRVTGLYEQYF. CDR3 nucleotides: TGTGCCAGCAGAGTGACAGGGCTCTACGAGCAGTACTTC.

The chain couples TRBV15 to TRBJ1-1; D unclear. The CDR3 contains 14 residues. Trimming took off 5 bases at V and 3 bases at J, with 13 bases between the two ends. CDR1 and CDR2 from the germline V gene are LNHNV and YYDKDF (reference sequence). This CDR3 reads CATSVYLGDTEAFF. The CDR3 DNA reads TGTGCCACCAGCGTATACCTGGGCGACACTGAAGCTTTCTTT.

This sequence joins TRBV9 and TRBJ2-2, with unresolved D. The CDR3 is 16 residues long. CDR1 is SGDLS and CDR2 is YYNGEE in the germline V gene. Trimming removed 4 bases at V and 1 base at J, with 14 bases between. The CDR3, as DNA: TGTGCCAGCAGCCCACTCCTCATAGAGAACACCGGGGAGCTGTTTTTT. It specifies CASSPLLIENTGELFF.